A selection of T cell receptor beta chains follows, all from one sample in a study of T cells in Graves' hyperthyroidism and ophthalmopathy. TCRdb analysed the multiplex PCR reads with MiXCR anew, one entry per CDR3 protein. The top ten hold 5.5% to 7.5% of the sample, which has 550,000 to 650,000 distinct CDR3 sequences, approximately 13% seen once. What was sequenced was blood. The receptors here all came from a woman in her 30s with Graves' hyperthyroidism that later progressed to Graves' ophthalmopathy. Each CDR3 is given with its conserved first and last residue. D genes are given only for firm matches. Size is stated for part of the rows, as once, few or many counts, or as a class when the clone is expanded.

V,J,D,size,CDR3,DNA
TRBV6-2/TRBV6-3,TRBJ1-4,-,many,CASRDSRTSEKLFF,TGTGCCAGCAGAGACTCGAGAACCTCTGAAAAACTGTTTTTT
TRBV11-2,TRBJ1-1,TRBD1,-,CASSLGQGWALF,TGTGCCAGCAGCCTCGGACAGGGCTGGGCTCTCTTT
TRBV2,TRBJ1-2,-,-,CASGRQVLDGYTF,TGTGCCAGCGGAAGACAGGTTTTGGATGGCTACACCTTC
TRBV7-2,TRBJ2-7,-,once,CASSFSSTATEQYF,TGTGCCAGCAGCTTTTCCTCGACAGCCACCGAGCAGTACTTC
TRBV4-1,TRBJ1-2,-,many,CASSQEEGGGYTF,TGCGCCAGCAGCCAAGAGGAAGGGGGTGGCTACACCTTC
TRBV11-2,TRBJ2-1,-,many,CASSLGGSFNEQFF,TGTGCCAGCAGCTTGGGCGGTTCCTTCAATGAGCAGTTCTTC
TRBV7-9,TRBJ2-7,-,few,CASSLKANEQYF,TGTGCCAGCAGCTTAAAAGCGAACGAGCAGTACTTC
TRBV19,TRBJ1-2,-,many,CASSMGVMGGYTF,TGTGCCAGTAGTATGGGGGTGATGGGTGGCTACACCTTC
TRBV27,TRBJ2-5,TRBD2,many,CASSFRTRMETQYF,TGTGCCAGCAGTTTTAGGACTAGAATGGAGACCCAGTACTTC
TRBV7-9,TRBJ1-1,-,many,CASSLEGFVRSKAFF,TGTGCCAGCAGCTTAGAGGGGTTTGTTCGGTCGAAAGCTTTCTTT
TRBV7-3,TRBJ2-7,-,-,CASRAGTGSYEQYF,TGTGCCAGCAGGGCCGGGACTGGCTCCTACGAGCAGTACTTC
TRBV30,TRBJ2-5,-,many,CAWARGGKKETQYF,TGTGCCTGGGCTCGGGGCGGGAAAAAAGAGACCCAGTACTTC
TRBV20-1,TRBJ2-1,TRBD2,-,CSATPLAGGHLLYNEQFF,TGCAGTGCGACCCCACTAGCGGGAGGGCACCTCCTCTACAATGAGCAGTTCTTC
TRBV20-1,TRBJ2-3,-,many,CRERGAEDTQYF,TGCAGGGAGCGCGGGGCCGAAGATACGCAGTATTTT
TRBV20-1,TRBJ1-4,-,many,CSAQVPFNEKLFF,TGCAGTGCCCAGGTGCCATTTAATGAAAAACTGTTTTTT
TRBV4-3,TRBJ1-1,-,-,CASSQDRRGDTEAFF,TGCGCCAGCAGCCAAGATCGGCGGGGAGACACTGAAGCTTTCTTT
TRBV30,TRBJ1-1,-,many,CAWSVGGSDGAFF,TGTGCCTGGAGTGTAGGGGGTAGCGATGGGGCTTTCTTT
TRBV12-3/TRBV12-4,TRBJ1-6,-,many,CASSLKDVDSPLHF,TGTGCCAGCAGTTTAAAAGATGTCGATTCACCCCTCCACTTT
TRBV19,TRBJ2-7,-,many,CASSPRPETYEQYF,TGTGCCAGTAGTCCCCGGCCGGAGACCTACGAGCAGTACTTC
TRBV30,TRBJ2-2,TRBD2,many,CAWQREGGELFF,TGTGCCTGGCAGCGGGAAGGCGGGGAGCTGTTTTTT
TRBV5-5,TRBJ1-2,-,few,CASSQDPSGVPYGYTF,TGCGCCAGCAGCCAAGATCCATCAGGGGTCCCCTATGGCTACACCTTC
TRBV2,TRBJ2-7,TRBD2,many,CASRGWTSGRENEQYF,TGTGCCAGCAGGGGATGGACTAGCGGGAGGGAGAACGAGCAGTACTTC
TRBV3-1,TRBJ2-2,-,-,CASSQAVFGELFF,TGTGCCAGCAGCCAAGCGGTCTTTGGGGAGCTGTTTTTT
TRBV12-3/TRBV12-4,TRBJ2-7,-,many,CASSPTGTVKYSAGVGEQYF,TGTGCCAGCAGCCCCACCGGGACGGTGAAGTATAGTGCCGGGGTGGGTGAGCAGTACTTC
TRBV11-2,TRBJ1-2,-,many,CASSLEGGTLRGYTF,TGTGCCAGCAGTTTGGAGGGGGGGACTTTAAGGGGCTACACCTTC
TRBV6-1,TRBJ2-2,-,few,CASSAYNPGELFF,TGTGCCAGCAGTGCATACAACCCCGGGGAGCTGTTTTTT
TRBV5-1,TRBJ1-1,-,many,CASSLVPGRTEAFF,TGCGCCAGCAGCTTGGTGCCAGGGCGCACTGAAGCTTTCTTT
TRBV12-3/TRBV12-4,TRBJ2-1,-,many,CASSLLGWDEQFF,TGTGCCAGCAGTTTGTTAGGGTGGGATGAGCAGTTCTTC
TRBV24-1,TRBJ2-2,TRBD2,many,CATSDPAGGAGELFF,TGTGCCACCAGTGATCCAGCGGGAGGGGCCGGGGAGCTGTTTTTT
TRBV15,TRBJ1-1,-,many,CATSRVSGASTEAFF,TGTGCCACCAGCAGAGTGTCGGGGGCGAGCACTGAAGCTTTCTTT
TRBV5-1,TRBJ2-1,-,many,CASSFATDNEQFF,TGCGCCAGCAGCTTTGCGACAGACAATGAGCAGTTCTTC
TRBV20-1,TRBJ2-1,TRBD2,many,CSARGGTSGSFSYNEQFF,TGCAGTGCTAGAGGAGGGACTAGCGGGTCCTTCTCCTACAATGAGCAGTTCTTC
TRBV2,TRBJ1-6,TRBD1,-,CASSDQGQGGSPLHF,TGTGCCAGCAGTGACCAGGGACAGGGCGGTTCACCCCTCCACTTT
TRBV6-1,TRBJ1-3,-,many,CASTLSGNTIYF,TGTGCCAGCACTCTCTCTGGAAACACCATATATTTT
TRBV3-1,TRBJ2-2,TRBD1,few,CASSQETLTGGDTGELFF,TGTGCCAGCAGCCAAGAGACGTTGACAGGGGGCGACACCGGGGAGCTGTTTTTT
TRBV20-1,TRBJ1-1,-,many,CSATKRNTEAFF,TGCAGTGCTACAAAAAGGAACACTGAAGCTTTCTTT
TRBV27,TRBJ1-5,TRBD1,many,CASSSGTGVYSNQPQHF,TGTGCCAGCAGCTCCGGGACAGGGGTATATAGCAATCAGCCCCAGCATTTT
TRBV28,TRBJ1-1,-,many,CASSPPSQGLGMNTEAFF,TGTGCCAGCAGTCCCCCCTCGCAGGGGCTGGGAATGAACACTGAAGCTTTCTTT
TRBV28,TRBJ2-3,TRBD2,-,CASRVLGTSPGDTQYF,TGTGCCAGCAGAGTACTCGGGACTAGCCCTGGAGATACGCAGTATTTT
TRBV5-1,TRBJ2-1,-,few,CASSSPLEIDNEQFF,TGCGCCAGCAGCTCTCCCCTAGAGATCGACAATGAGCAGTTCTTC
TRBV5-8,TRBJ2-7,TRBD1,-,CASSRRQGTNYEQYF,TGTGCCAGCAGCCGACGACAGGGAACTAACTACGAGCAGTACTTC
TRBV6-5,TRBJ1-5,-,-,CASSSPSRRVGHQPQHF,TGTGCCAGCAGTTCTCCCTCTAGGAGGGTGGGCCATCAGCCCCAGCATTTT
TRBV7-6,TRBJ2-1,-,many,CASSLGIAGSSYNEQFF,TGTGCCAGCAGCTTAGGCATCGCGGGTAGCTCCTACAATGAGCAGTTCTTC
TRBV7-9,TRBJ2-3,-,-,CASSLIRRVSSTDTQYF,TGTGCCAGCAGCCTCATCAGGCGGGTTTCTAGCACAGATACGCAGTATTTT